This T cell receptor (beta chain) was sequenced during a study of blood T cell repertoires in COVID-19. About the research overall: Nucleic acid was either cDNA or gDNA, and it came from T cells, B-cell-depleted T cells, or PBMCs.

This CDR3 comprises 15 residues. V shed 0 bases and J shed 6 bases, with 13 bases lying between them. Germline V CDR1 and CDR2: SGHRS, YFSETQ. Using immunoSEQ multiplex PCR, the repertoire was profiled, and TCRdb retains in-frame clones only, with some absent. The sample lists approximately 200,000 clones, around 80% occurring once. Grouping used clinical history reported by participants in a survey and questionnaire. Donors in Cohort 3 counted as recovered after two negative PCRs, clearance, or symptom resolution. The chain is built from TRBV5-1 and TRBJ2-4; a possible D gene is TRBD1 (5 bases). This TCR derives from a man in his sixties who had recovered from COVID-19. Sequencing was performed on PBMCs or T cells enriched from blood (not recorded which). CDR3 nucleotide sequence: TGCGCCAGCAGCTTGGTTCAGGGCGAAATAAACATTCAGTACTTC. Its protein product is CASSLVQGEINIQYF.